A single sample is the source of the 2 T cell receptor beta chains below, sequenced in a study of PD-1 blockade in classical Hodgkin lymphoma. TCRdb keeps only in-frame clones here, not all; method: immunoSEQ multiplex PCR. The data hold 90,000 to 100,000 clones, with around nine tenths observed a single time. Every patient was affected by relapse after autologous stem cell transplantation, while exposure to brentuximab vedotin was not uniform. The source was peripheral blood mononuclear cells (PBMCs), collected at baseline. All receptors derive from a human donor with classical Hodgkin lymphoma.

This clone was picked up one time. The chain carries TRBV25-1 and TRBJ1-6; D is uncertain. This CDR3 region has 14 residues. Germline V gene data show CDR1 as MGHDK and CDR2 as SYGVNS. Trimming took off 1 base at V and 7 bases at J, with 8 bases between the two ends. The DNA of the CDR3 is TGTGCCAGCAGTGAATGGGGTCAGAATTCACCCCTCCACTTT. Translation gives CASSEWGQNSPLHF. The variable domain in full, with the rest retrieved from reference TRBV25-1 and TRBJ1-6, is EADIYQTPRYLVIGTGKKITLECSQTMGHDKMYWYQQDPGMELHLIHYSYGVNSTEKGDLSSESTVSRIRTEHFPLTLESARPSHTSQYLCASSEWGQNSPLHFGNGTRLTVT.

This rearrangement joins TRBV21-1 to TRBJ1-1. TRBV21-1 is a listed pseudogene. CDR3 length equals 15 residues. Here the CDR3 DNA reads TGTGCCAGCAGCAAGGGGGGGGAGGAAAACACTGAAGCTTTCTTT. Encoded protein: CASSKGGEENTEAFF.